The rows below give T cell receptor beta chains drawn from one sample of a study of spatial heterogeneity in lung cancer. TCRdb re-derived calls from the 5' RACE reads in MiXCR, one entry per CDR3 protein. This repertoire shows about 50,000 distinct CDR3 sequences, roughly 7.6% found once; its top ten account for 13%. The sample here was PBMCs, taken at surgery. Source of these receptors: a female donor with early-stage non-small cell lung cancer. Both conserved end residues are part of each CDR3. The D gene is left open where the match is weak. Not every row has a clone size; where given, it reads once, few, many or a size class.

size	V	D	J	CDR3	DNA
few	TRBV6-1	-	TRBJ2-2	CASRLMTVNTGELFF	TGTGCCAGCAGACTTATGACGGTGAACACCGGGGAGCTGTTTTTT
many	TRBV29-1	TRBD1	TRBJ2-7	CSVTGQGYEQYF	TGCAGCGTGACCGGACAGGGCTACGAGCAGTACTTC
few	TRBV7-7	TRBD2	TRBJ2-1	CASSLVQGLAGGLRPNEQFF	TGTGCCAGCAGCTTAGTCCAGGGACTAGCGGGGGGCCTTAGGCCCAATGAGCAGTTCTTC
-	TRBV20-1	-	TRBJ2-5	CSAADVRGQETQYF	TGCAGTGCTGCAGACGTACGGGGACAAGAGACCCAGTACTTC
many	TRBV29-1	TRBD2	TRBJ2-1	CSVEWGLAQYNEQFF	TGCAGCGTTGAATGGGGACTAGCCCAGTACAATGAGCAGTTCTTC
many	TRBV19	-	TRBJ2-7	CASSIARDFYEQYF	TGTGCCAGTAGTATAGCCCGGGATTTCTACGAGCAGTACTTC
-	TRBV19	-	TRBJ1-1	CASILGGGSTEAFF	TGTGCCAGTATTCTCGGGGGGGGTTCTACTGAAGCTTTCTTT
many	TRBV9	TRBD1	TRBJ2-7	CASSVGQGAIYEQYF	TGTGCCAGCAGCGTAGGACAGGGGGCAATCTACGAGCAGTACTTC
-	TRBV11-2	-	TRBJ2-7	CVSSRSDSRAYEQYF	TGTGTCAGCAGTAGATCAGACAGCAGAGCCTACGAGCAGTACTTC
many	TRBV20-1	-	TRBJ2-5	CSAFQAQETQYF	TGCAGTGCGTTCCAGGCTCAAGAGACCCAGTACTTC
few	TRBV29-1	TRBD2	TRBJ2-3	CSVEVLAGATDTQYF	TGCAGCGTTGAGGTGTTAGCGGGGGCCACAGATACGCAGTATTTT
-	TRBV7-9	-	TRBJ2-2	CASSPQTGIKISTGELFF	TGTGCCAGCAGCCCCCAAACAGGGATCAAAATATCCACCGGGGAGCTGTTTTTT
many	TRBV21-1	-	TRBJ1-1	CASSKPGGVNTEAFF	TGTGCCAGCAGCAAACCGGGCGGGGTGAACACTGAAGCTTTCTTT
many	TRBV4-1	TRBD2	TRBJ2-7	CASSQEEVGTSDLSYEQYF	TGCGCCAGCAGCCAAGAAGAGGTAGGGACTAGCGATTTAAGCTACGAGCAGTACTTC
few	TRBV19	TRBD1	TRBJ2-7	CASSKPGQGTYEQYF	TGTGCCAGTAGTAAACCGGGACAGGGTACCTACGAGCAGTACTTC
few	TRBV15	-	TRBJ2-7	CATSTFPSAEQYF	TGTGCCACCAGCACATTCCCTAGCGCCGAGCAGTACTTC
many	TRBV6-2/TRBV6-3	-	TRBJ1-6	CASSLLGLPLHF	TGTGCCAGCAGTCTTCTCGGTTTACCCCTCCACTTT
many	TRBV20-1	TRBD1	TRBJ2-3	CSARPPDRGTGRRSDTQYF	TGCAGTGCTAGACCTCCGGACAGGGGTACAGGTCGGCGTTCAGATACGCAGTATTTT
-	TRBV7-2	TRBD2	TRBJ2-5	CASSLRLAGGPETQYF	TGTGCCAGCAGCCTGAGACTAGCGGGGGGGCCGGAGACCCAGTACTTC
many	TRBV3-1	-	TRBJ2-5	CASSQDLLDYEAQYF	TGTGCCAGCAGCCAAGATCTGTTGGACTACGAAGCCCAGTACTTC
few	TRBV2	TRBD2	TRBJ2-3	CASSDPLGLAEDTDTQYF	TGTGCCAGCAGTGATCCTTTGGGACTAGCGGAAGACACAGATACGCAGTATTTT
many	TRBV7-2	TRBD2	TRBJ2-3	CASSYLAGDTDTQYF	TGTGCCAGCAGCTACCTAGCGGGCGACACAGATACGCAGTATTTT
many	TRBV18	-	TRBJ1-1	CASSPPNRVTEAFF	TGTGCCAGCTCACCACCGAACAGGGTAACTGAAGCTTTCTTT
few	TRBV4-1	-	TRBJ2-7	CASSQDLDSSPYVYEQYF	TGCGCCAGCAGCCAAGATCTTGACAGCTCACCCTACGTCTACGAGCAGTACTTC
-	TRBV29-1	-	TRBJ2-1	CSVVVPSYNEQFF	TGCAGCGTTGTAGTTCCTTCCTACAATGAGCAGTTCTTC
many	TRBV3-1	TRBD1	TRBJ1-5	CASSQDRAIGPQHF	TGTGCCAGCAGCCAGGACAGGGCAATAGGGCCCCAGCATTTT
-	TRBV12-3/TRBV12-4	-	TRBJ2-3	CASSLRGFGSTDTQYF	TGTGCCAGCAGTTTACGAGGGTTTGGGAGCACAGATACGCAGTATTTT
-	TRBV19	-	TRBJ2-7	CASSPDSWGEQYF	TGTGCCAGTAGTCCCGACAGTTGGGGCGAGCAGTACTTC
-	TRBV12-3/TRBV12-4	-	TRBJ1-1	CASSGGWTKLNTEAFF	TGTGCCAGCAGTGGGGGGTGGACAAAACTGAACACTGAAGCTTTCTTT
few	TRBV5-4	-	TRBJ2-3	CASSSGPPLTDTQYF	TGTGCCAGCAGCTCAGGACCCCCTCTCACAGATACGCAGTATTTT
few	TRBV7-2	-	TRBJ2-3	CASSLDGGTDTQYF	TGTGCCAGCAGCTTAGACGGGGGAACAGATACGCAGTATTTT
many	TRBV14	-	TRBJ2-2	CASSQDTSLNTGELFF	TGTGCCAGCAGCCAAGATACGTCCCTAAACACCGGGGAGCTGTTTTTT
once	TRBV25-1	TRBD1	TRBJ2-7	CAIGTGVSYEQYF	TGTGCCATCGGGACAGGGGTTTCCTACGAGCAGTACTTC
few	TRBV5-6	-	TRBJ2-3	CASSLYRSRGTDTQYF	TGTGCCAGCAGCTTGTATCGGTCTAGGGGCACAGATACGCAGTATTTT
many	TRBV5-1	-	TRBJ2-5	CASSLGQRQETQYF	TGCGCCAGCAGCTTAGGACAGCGCCAAGAGACCCAGTACTTC
many	TRBV4-1	TRBD1	TRBJ2-5	CASSQAGQGARETQYF	TGCGCCAGCAGCCAAGCTGGACAGGGGGCGAGAGAGACCCAGTACTTC
-	TRBV6-1	-	TRBJ2-7	CASRGMADSYEQYF	TGTGCCAGCAGGGGGATGGCGGACTCCTACGAGCAGTACTTC
-	TRBV29-1	-	TRBJ2-7	CSVLTSQGSYEQYF	TGCAGCGTCTTGACATCACAGGGCTCCTACGAGCAGTACTTC
many	TRBV20-1	-	TRBJ2-3	CSARDPGRGGTDTQYF	TGCAGTGCTAGAGATCCGGGCAGGGGAGGCACAGATACGCAGTATTTT
-	TRBV19	TRBD2	TRBJ2-5	CASRNGGEETQYF	TGTGCCAGTAGAAACGGGGGGGAGGAGACCCAGTACTTC